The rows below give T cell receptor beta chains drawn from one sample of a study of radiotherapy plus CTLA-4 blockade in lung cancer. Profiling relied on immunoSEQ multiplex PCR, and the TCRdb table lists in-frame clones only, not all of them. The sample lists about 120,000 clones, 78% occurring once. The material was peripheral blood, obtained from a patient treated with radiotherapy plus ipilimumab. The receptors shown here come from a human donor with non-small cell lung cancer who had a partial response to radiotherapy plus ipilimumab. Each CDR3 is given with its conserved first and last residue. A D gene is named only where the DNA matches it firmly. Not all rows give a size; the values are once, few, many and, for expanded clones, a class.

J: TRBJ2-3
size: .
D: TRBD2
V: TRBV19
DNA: TGTGCCAGTAGTATCCCCGGACTAGCGTCAGATACGCAGTATTTT
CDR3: CASSIPGLASDTQYF

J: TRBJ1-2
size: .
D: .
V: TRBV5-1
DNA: TGCGCCAGCAGCTTGGACAGGGTGGACTATGGCTACACCTTC
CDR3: CASSLDRVDYGYTF

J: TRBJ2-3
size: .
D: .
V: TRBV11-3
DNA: TGTGCCAGCAGCTTAGTAGCGGCTACAGATACGCAGTATTTT
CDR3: CASSLVAATDTQYF

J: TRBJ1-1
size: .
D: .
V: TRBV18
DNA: TGTGCCAGCTCACCCACAGGAAGGAACACTGAAGCTTTCTTT
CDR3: CASSPTGRNTEAFF

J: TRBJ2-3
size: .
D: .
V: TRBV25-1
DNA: TGTGCCAGCAGCCGGACAAACACGCAGTATTTT
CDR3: CASSRTNTQYF

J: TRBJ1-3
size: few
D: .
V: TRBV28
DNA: TGTGCCAGCACAGCCCCAGGAGGGAACTCTGGAAACACCATATATTTT
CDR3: CASTAPGGNSGNTIYF

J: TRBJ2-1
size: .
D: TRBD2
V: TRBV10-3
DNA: TGTGCCATCAGTGAGGTCGCGACTAGAGCGGGGAATGAGCAGTTCTTC
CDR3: CAISEVATRAGNEQFF

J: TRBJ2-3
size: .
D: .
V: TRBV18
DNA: TGTGCCAGCTCACCACGGCTAGCGAGATCCACAGATACGCAGTATTTT
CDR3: CASSPRLARSTDTQYF

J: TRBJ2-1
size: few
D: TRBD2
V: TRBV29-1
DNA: TGCAGCTCCGGACGAGCGGGAGGTTACGACAATGAGCAGTTCTTC
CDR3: CSSGRAGGYDNEQFF

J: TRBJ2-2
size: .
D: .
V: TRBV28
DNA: TGTGCCAGCAGTTTAGGGGGCGGGAGAGTCACCGGGGAGCTGTTTTTT
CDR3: CASSLGGGRVTGELFF

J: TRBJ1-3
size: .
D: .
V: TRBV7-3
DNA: TGTGCCAGCAGTACAGGGAGTGGAAACACCATATATTTT
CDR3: CASSTGSGNTIYF

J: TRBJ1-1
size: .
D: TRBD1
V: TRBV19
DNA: TGTGCCAGTAGTATGGACAGGGGGCGTGAAGCTTTCTTT
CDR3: CASSMDRGREAFF

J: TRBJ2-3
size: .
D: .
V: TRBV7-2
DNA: TGTGCCAGCAGCTTACAACAGCTCACAGATACGCAGTATTTT
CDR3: CASSLQQLTDTQYF

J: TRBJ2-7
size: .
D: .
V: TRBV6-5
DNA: TGTGCCAGCAAAAAAATCGGGCTTGATCAGGGGGAGCAGTACTTC
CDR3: CASKKIGLDQGEQYF

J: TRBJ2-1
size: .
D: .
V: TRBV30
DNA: TGTGCCTGGATGGGGAGCTCGGTCTACAATGAGCAGTTCTTC
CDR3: CAWMGSSVYNEQFF

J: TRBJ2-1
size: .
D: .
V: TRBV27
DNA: TGTGCCATCAGACAGGTCAGGGACAATAGTGAGCAGTTCTTC
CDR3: CAIRQVRDNSEQFF

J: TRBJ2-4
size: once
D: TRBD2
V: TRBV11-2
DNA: TGTGCCAGCAGCTTAGGTCGGACTAGCGGGATCCTAGCCAAAAACATTCAGTACTTC
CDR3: CASSLGRTSGILAKNIQYF

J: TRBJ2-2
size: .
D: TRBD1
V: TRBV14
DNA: TGTGCCAGCAGCCAAGTGACAGGGATGGGCACCGGGGAGCTGTTTTTT
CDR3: CASSQVTGMGTGELFF

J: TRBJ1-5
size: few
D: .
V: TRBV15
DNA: TGTGCCACCAGCGGGGAGGGGGGCAATCAGCCCCAGCATTTT
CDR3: CATSGEGGNQPQHF

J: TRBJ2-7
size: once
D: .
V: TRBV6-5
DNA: TGTGCCAGCAGTGAAGGAGACTCCTTTAACGAGCAGTACTTC
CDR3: CASSEGDSFNEQYF

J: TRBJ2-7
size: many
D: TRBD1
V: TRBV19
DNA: TGTGCCAGTAGTATTGGGACAGGCCCCTACGAGCAGTACTTC
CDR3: CASSIGTGPYEQYF

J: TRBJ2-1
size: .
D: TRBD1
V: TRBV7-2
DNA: TGTGCCAGCAGCTTATCGGGACAGGGTTCCAATGAGCAGTTCTTC
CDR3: CASSLSGQGSNEQFF

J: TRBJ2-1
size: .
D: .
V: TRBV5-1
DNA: TGCGCCAGCAGCTTGGTTCAGGACTCCCTCTCCTACAATGAGCAGTTCTTC
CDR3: CASSLVQDSLSYNEQFF

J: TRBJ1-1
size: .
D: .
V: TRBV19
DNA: TGTGCCAGTAGTAGTCAGGTGAACACTGAAGCTTTCTTT
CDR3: CASSSQVNTEAFF

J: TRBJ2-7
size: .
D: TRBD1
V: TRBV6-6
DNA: TGTGCCAGCAGTTACTCGTCTCAGGGGGCCTACGAGCAGTACTTC
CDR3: CASSYSSQGAYEQYF

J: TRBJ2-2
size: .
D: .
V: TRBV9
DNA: TGTGCCAGCAGCCGCCTGCGGCAGAACACCGGGGAGCTGTTTTTT
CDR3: CASSRLRQNTGELFF

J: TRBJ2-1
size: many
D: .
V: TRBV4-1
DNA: TGCGCCAGCAGCCCCGCGGGAAATGCCTACAATGAGCAGTTCTTC
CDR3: CASSPAGNAYNEQFF

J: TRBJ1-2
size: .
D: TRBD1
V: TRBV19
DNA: TGTGCCAGTAGGAGGAGACAGGGCGATGGCTACACCTTC
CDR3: CASRRRQGDGYTF

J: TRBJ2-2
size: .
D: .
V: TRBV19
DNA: TGTGCCAGTCGGACACAAACTACCGGGGAGCTGTTTTTT
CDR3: CASRTQTTGELFF

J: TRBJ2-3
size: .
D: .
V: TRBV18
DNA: TGTGCCAGCTCACCAGCGAACACAGATACGCAGTATTTT
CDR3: CASSPANTDTQYF

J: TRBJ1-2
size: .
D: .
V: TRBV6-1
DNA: TGTGCCAGCAGTCATTTAACTCAAGGCTACACCTTC
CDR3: CASSHLTQGYTF

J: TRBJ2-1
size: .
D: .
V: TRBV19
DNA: TGTGCCAGTAGCCGTGCGGACTTCCGCCATGAGCAGTTCTTC
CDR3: CASSRADFRHEQFF

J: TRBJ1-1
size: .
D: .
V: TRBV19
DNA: TGTGCCAGTAGTATAGACACAGAAAAAGCTTTCTTT
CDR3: CASSIDTEKAFF

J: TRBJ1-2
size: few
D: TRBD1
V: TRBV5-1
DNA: TGCGCCAGCAGTCGACAGGGGATCAACTATGGCTACACCTTC
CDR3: CASSRQGINYGYTF

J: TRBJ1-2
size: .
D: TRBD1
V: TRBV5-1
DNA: TGCGCCAGCAGCCCCGGACAGGCTAACTATGGCTACACCTTC
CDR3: CASSPGQANYGYTF

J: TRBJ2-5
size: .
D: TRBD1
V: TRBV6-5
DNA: TGTGCCAGCAGCTACAACAGGGGGCCGGAGACCCAGTACTTC
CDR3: CASSYNRGPETQYF

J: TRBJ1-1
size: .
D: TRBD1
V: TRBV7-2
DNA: TGTGCCAGCAGCTTTGCAGGGGGAGTCACTGAAGCTTTCTTT
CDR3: CASSFAGGVTEAFF

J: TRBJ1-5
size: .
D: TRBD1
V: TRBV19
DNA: TGTGCCAGCACCCCCGCTTGGACAGGGGGCGATCAGCCCCAGCATTTT
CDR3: CASTPAWTGGDQPQHF

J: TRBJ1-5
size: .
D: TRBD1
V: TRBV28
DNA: TGTGCCAGCAGTTTGACAGGGGGAAATCAGCCCCAGCATTTT
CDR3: CASSLTGGNQPQHF

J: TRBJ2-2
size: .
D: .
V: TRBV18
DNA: TGTGCCAGCTCATTTTCGCCAGGGCCGAACACCGGGGAGCTGTTTTTT
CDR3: CASSFSPGPNTGELFF

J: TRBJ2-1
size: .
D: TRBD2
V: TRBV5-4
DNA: TGTGCCAGCAGCTTGGGGAGTCTAGCGGGAGACAATGAGCAGTTCTTC
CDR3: CASSLGSLAGDNEQFF

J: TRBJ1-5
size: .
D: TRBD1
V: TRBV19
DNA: TGTGCCAGTAGTATATGGACAGGGGACAATCAGCCCCAGCATTTT
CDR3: CASSIWTGDNQPQHF

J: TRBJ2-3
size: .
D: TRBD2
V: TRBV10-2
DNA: TGCGCCAGCAGTGATACCCTCCGGACTAGCGGCCGAACTTTCACAGATACGCAGTATTTT
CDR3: CASSDTLRTSGRTFTDTQYF

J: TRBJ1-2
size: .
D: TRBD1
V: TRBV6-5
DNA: TGTGCCAGCAGAGGGACAGGGACACTCTATGGCTACACCTTC
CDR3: CASRGTGTLYGYTF

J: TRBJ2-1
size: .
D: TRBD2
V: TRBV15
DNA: TGTGCCACCAGCAGAGGCGGGGGACGCAATGAGCAGTTCTTC
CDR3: CATSRGGGRNEQFF

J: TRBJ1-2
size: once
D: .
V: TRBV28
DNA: TGTGCCAGCAGCCCAGCTAACTATGGCTACACCTTC
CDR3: CASSPANYGYTF

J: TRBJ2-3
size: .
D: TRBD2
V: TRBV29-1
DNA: TGCAGCGGGGAGGGACGCACAGATACGCAGTATTTT
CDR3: CSGEGRTDTQYF

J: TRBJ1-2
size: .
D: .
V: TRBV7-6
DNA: TGTGCCAGCAGCTCCCGGGGGGGCAGGGTATTTTATGGCTACACCTTC
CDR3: CASSSRGGRVFYGYTF

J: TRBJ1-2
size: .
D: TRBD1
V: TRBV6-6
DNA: TGTGCCAGCAGGGTAACAGGGGGCTATGGCTACACCTTC
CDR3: CASRVTGGYGYTF

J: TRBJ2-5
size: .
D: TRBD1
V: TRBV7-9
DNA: TGTGCCAGCAGCTCCCTCCGGGACAGGGCAGATGGGACCCAGTACTTC
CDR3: CASSSLRDRADGTQYF

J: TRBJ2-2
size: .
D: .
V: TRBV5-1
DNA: TGCGCCAGCAGCTTGGCCTCCGGGAGTGGGACCGGGGAGCTGTTTTTT
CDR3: CASSLASGSGTGELFF

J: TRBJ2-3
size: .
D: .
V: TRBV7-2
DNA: TGTGCCAGCAGGGCCTGGAGGGGCAGCACAGATACGCAGTATTTT
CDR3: CASRAWRGSTDTQYF

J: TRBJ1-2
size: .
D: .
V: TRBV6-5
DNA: TGTGCCACCTTGACCCCAGGTGGCTATGGCTACACCTTC
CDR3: CATLTPGGYGYTF

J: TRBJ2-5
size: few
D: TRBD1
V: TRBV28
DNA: TGTGCCAGCAGTTCACCCGGGACAGGGAGGAAAGAGACCCAGTACTTC
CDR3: CASSSPGTGRKETQYF

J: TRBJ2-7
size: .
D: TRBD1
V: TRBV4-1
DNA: TGCGCCAGCAGCCCTACCGGGACAGACGGCGAGCAGTACTTC
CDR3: CASSPTGTDGEQYF